These T cell receptor beta chains were read from a single sample in a study of CD8+CD57+ T cells in acquired aplastic anemia. One entry per CDR3 protein, called by TCRdb with MiXCR from the reads. The table includes about 170,000 distinct CDR3 sequences, 45% to 55% detected once. Sequencing was done on a sample of sorted CD4+, CD8+, or CD8+CD57+ T cells (not recorded which) from PBMCs. The receptors derive from a human donor with aplastic anemia. The CDR3 runs from the conserved cysteine through the conserved F or W. Fields, in order: V gene, CDR3 protein.

v_gene: TRBV6-1
CDR3aa: CAVRRGAGNYGYTF

v_gene: TRBV20-1
CDR3aa: CSASSNQGRDSPLHF

v_gene: TRBV10-3
CDR3aa: CAVSVGGGSSYNEQFF

v_gene: TRBV12-3/TRBV12-4
CDR3aa: CASSLGHPEQFF

v_gene: TRBV7-2
CDR3aa: CASSSPWPGRTYEQYF

v_gene: TRBV15
CDR3aa: CATSREAVNTEAFF

v_gene: TRBV10-2
CDR3aa: CASRSGALETQYF

v_gene: TRBV20-1
CDR3aa: CSARDPAGVTDTQYF

v_gene: TRBV20-1
CDR3aa: CSAFEGAASTEAFF

v_gene: TRBV5-1
CDR3aa: CASSLIGTNTEAFF

v_gene: TRBV7-3
CDR3aa: CASSITSGGIPNTQYF

v_gene: TRBV15
CDR3aa: CATSTYQGAGTGELFF

v_gene: TRBV5-4
CDR3aa: CASSLPGFGANVLTF

v_gene: TRBV20-1
CDR3aa: CSARDIQPYGYTF

v_gene: TRBV24-1
CDR3aa: CATSDMTAGANVLTF